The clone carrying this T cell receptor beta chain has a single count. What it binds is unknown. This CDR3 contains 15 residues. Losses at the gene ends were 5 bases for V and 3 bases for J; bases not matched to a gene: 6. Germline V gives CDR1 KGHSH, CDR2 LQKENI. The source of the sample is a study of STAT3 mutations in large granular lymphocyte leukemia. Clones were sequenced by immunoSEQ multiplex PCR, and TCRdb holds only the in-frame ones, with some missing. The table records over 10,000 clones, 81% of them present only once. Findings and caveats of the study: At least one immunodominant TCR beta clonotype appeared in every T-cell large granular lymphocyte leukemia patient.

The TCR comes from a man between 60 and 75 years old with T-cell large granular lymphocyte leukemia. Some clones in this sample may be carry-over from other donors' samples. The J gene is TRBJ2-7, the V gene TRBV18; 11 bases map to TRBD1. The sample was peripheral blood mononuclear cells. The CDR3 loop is CASSTAGTGGYEQYF. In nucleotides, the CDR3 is TGTGCCAGCTCAACGGCCGGGACAGGGGGCTACGAGCAGTACTTC.